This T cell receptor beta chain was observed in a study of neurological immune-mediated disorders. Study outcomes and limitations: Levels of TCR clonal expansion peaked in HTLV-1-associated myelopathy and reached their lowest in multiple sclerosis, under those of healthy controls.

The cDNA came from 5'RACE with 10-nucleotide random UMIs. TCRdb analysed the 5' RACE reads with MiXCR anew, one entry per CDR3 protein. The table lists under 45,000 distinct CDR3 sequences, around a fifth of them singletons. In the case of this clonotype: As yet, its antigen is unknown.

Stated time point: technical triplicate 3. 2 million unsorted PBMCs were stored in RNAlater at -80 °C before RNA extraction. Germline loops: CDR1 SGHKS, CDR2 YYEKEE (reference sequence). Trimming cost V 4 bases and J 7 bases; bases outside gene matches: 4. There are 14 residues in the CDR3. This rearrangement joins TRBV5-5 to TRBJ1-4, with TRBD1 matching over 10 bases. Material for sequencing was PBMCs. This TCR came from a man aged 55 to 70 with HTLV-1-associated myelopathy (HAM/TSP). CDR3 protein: CASSRGQGTEKLFF. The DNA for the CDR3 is TGTGCCAGCAGCCGGGGACAGGGGACTGAAAAACTGTTTTTT.